Listed below are T cell receptor beta chains from one sample, sequenced in a study of blood T cell repertoires in COVID-19. Profiled with immunoSEQ multiplex PCR; TCRdb holds only in-frame clones, not every one. The sample carries approximately 310,000 clones, roughly 84% recorded once. The sample was peripheral blood. The receptors come from a man in his forties or fifties with active or convalescent COVID-19. Both conserved end residues are part of each CDR3. D genes are given only for firm matches. Clone size is given for some rows only: seen once, a few or many times, or a class if the clone is expanded.

D: TRBD2; size: NA; J: TRBJ2-3; V: TRBV10-2; DNA: TGCGCCAGCAGCCAAAGTAAACTAGCGAGGGATACGCAGTATTTT; CDR3: CASSQSKLARDTQYF
D: TRBD2; size: NA; J: TRBJ2-1; V: TRBV3-1/TRBV3-2; DNA: TGTGCCAGCAGCCCTGAATTTGGGACTAGCGGGATCGATGAGCAGTTCTTC; CDR3: CASSPEFGTSGIDEQFF
D: NA; size: NA; J: TRBJ1-4; V: TRBV6-5; DNA: TGTGCCAGCAGCGCTGGGAGGGGGGTAACTGAAAAACTGTTTTTT; CDR3: CASSAGRGVTEKLFF
D: TRBD1; size: NA; J: TRBJ1-4; V: TRBV15; DNA: TGTGCCACCAGTTGGGGACAGAATAATGAAAAACTGTTTTTT; CDR3: CATSWGQNNEKLFF
D: NA; size: NA; J: TRBJ2-3; V: TRBV30; DNA: TGTGCCTGGAGTGCACTACACACAGATACGCAGTATTTT; CDR3: CAWSALHTDTQYF
D: NA; size: NA; J: TRBJ2-7; V: TRBV4-3; DNA: TGCGCCAGCAGCCAAGTAAGGGGTGTGGGAACCTACGAGCAGTACTTC; CDR3: CASSQVRGVGTYEQYF
D: NA; size: NA; J: TRBJ1-2; V: TRBV6-5; DNA: TGTGCCAGCAGTTACTCTGGCGGGAACTATGGCTACACCTTC; CDR3: CASSYSGGNYGYTF
D: NA; size: once; J: TRBJ1-6; V: TRBV7-9; DNA: TGTGCCAGCAGCGGAAGGACATCTCTCTCCTATAATTCACCCCTCCACTTT; CDR3: CASSGRTSLSYNSPLHF
D: NA; size: NA; J: TRBJ1-1; V: TRBV25-1; DNA: TGTGCCAGCAGTCCCCGGAGATACAGGGATTACATGAACACTGAAGCTTTCTTT; CDR3: CASSPRRYRDYMNTEAFF
D: NA; size: once; J: TRBJ1-5; V: TRBV6-2/TRBV6-3; DNA: TGTGCCAGCAGTTTTGGTTCGGGAAGCAATCAGCCCCAGCATTTT; CDR3: CASSFGSGSNQPQHF
D: NA; size: NA; J: TRBJ1-4; V: TRBV28; DNA: TGTGCCAGCAGTTTATCGGAAAAAATTCAGGGATCTTATGCAACTAATGAAAAACTGTTTTTT; CDR3: CASSLSEKIQGSYATNEKLFF
D: NA; size: NA; J: TRBJ2-3; V: TRBV2; DNA: TGTGCCAGCAGGGGGGCCCCCGCAGATACGCAGTATTTT; CDR3: CASRGAPADTQYF
D: NA; size: NA; J: TRBJ1-2; V: TRBV5-4; DNA: TGTGCCAGCAGCTTTGGACAGTTTTCTAACTATGGCTACACCTTC; CDR3: CASSFGQFSNYGYTF
D: TRBD1; size: NA; J: TRBJ2-7; V: TRBV30; DNA: TGTGCCTGGAGGGCCGGGACAGATTCCTACTACGAGCAGTACTTC; CDR3: CAWRAGTDSYYEQYF
D: NA; size: NA; J: TRBJ2-1; V: TRBV5-1; DNA: TGCGCCAGCAGCTCGGACCCATCTAGCTTCTACAATGAGCAGTTCTTC; CDR3: CASSSDPSSFYNEQFF
D: NA; size: few; J: TRBJ1-2; V: TRBV5-5; DNA: TGTGCCAGCAACTTCATGGGGAGAGCGGCCAGGATAAACTATGGCTACACCTTC; CDR3: CASNFMGRAARINYGYTF
D: TRBD1; size: once; J: TRBJ2-7; V: TRBV5-8; DNA: TGTGCCAGCAGCTTGGACAGGGGATCCTCCTACGAGCAGTACTTC; CDR3: CASSLDRGSSYEQYF
D: TRBD1; size: NA; J: TRBJ2-5; V: TRBV18; DNA: TGTGCCAGCTCACCGGGACAGGGCAGGTGGGAGACCCAGTACTTC; CDR3: CASSPGQGRWETQYF
D: TRBD1; size: NA; J: TRBJ1-5; V: TRBV19; DNA: TGTGCCAGTAGTATTCTAGAGGGGGCTGGACAGCCCCAGCATTTT; CDR3: CASSILEGAGQPQHF
D: NA; size: NA; J: TRBJ1-2; V: TRBV29-1; DNA: TGCAGCGTTGAGGAGGAGAACTATGGCTACACCTTC; CDR3: CSVEEENYGYTF
D: TRBD2; size: NA; J: TRBJ2-3; V: TRBV30; DNA: TGTGCTGTTACTAGCGGGAGGCTAGGAGATACGCAGTATTTT; CDR3: CAVTSGRLGDTQYF
D: NA; size: NA; J: TRBJ1-3; V: TRBV7-3; DNA: TGTGCCAGCAGCTTAACGCGGGATCCTGCTGGAAACACCATATATTTT; CDR3: CASSLTRDPAGNTIYF
D: TRBD1; size: few; J: TRBJ1-2; V: TRBV9; DNA: TGTGCCAGCAGCCCCCAAGCCGCCCCCGCAACAGGGGTATTTACTAAGTGGCATGGCTACACCTTC; CDR3: CASSPQAAPATGVFTKWHGYTF
D: NA; size: NA; J: TRBJ2-5; V: TRBV19; DNA: TGTGCCAGTAGTACCATAGCGGTGGGGGTGGAGACCCAGTACTTC; CDR3: CASSTIAVGVETQYF